This T cell receptor (beta chain) was obtained from a study of blood T cell repertoires in COVID-19. In the study overall: The analysed material was cDNA or gDNA that came from T cells, B-cell-depleted T cells, or PBMCs.

This clone was counted only a few times. The same CDR3 arises from other DNA sequences in this sample as well. In the authors' methods: Researchers report that nucleated cell counts were estimated from reference gene primer amplification. Clones were read by immunoSEQ multiplex PCR, and TCRdb kept only the in-frame ones, dropping some. The DNA was the basis for D and trimming; V, J and clone size are from that table. The table shows under 500,000 clones, with around nine tenths occurring only once. The sequenced sample consisted of PBMCs or T cells enriched from blood (not recorded which). This receptor was obtained from a woman aged 18-29 years with acute COVID-19.

CDR3 nucleotide sequence: TGTGCCAGCAGGGGACAGGGGGCCAATTCACCCCTCCACTTT. Translation gives CASRGQGANSPLHF. The chain couples TRBV6-5 to TRBJ1-6, with 12 bases fitting TRBD1. The CDR3 totals 14 residues. V shed 6 bases, J shed 7 bases, and the junction held 1 base outside the gene matches. The V gene's germline CDR1 is MNHEY and CDR2 SVGAGI.